The 30 T cell receptor beta chains in this list originate from one sample, sequenced in a study of blood T cell dynamics during melanoma immunotherapy. Specified time point: pre-treatment baseline. Here immunoSEQ multiplex PCR was the method, and the copy in TCRdb shows in-frame clones only, minus some. The data contain thousands of clones, around 90% of them singletons. The sequences come from blood, collected from a patient treated with checkpoint blockade. These receptors were taken from a human donor with melanoma.

This clone was recorded only once. This chain links TRBV27 with TRBJ2-7, with D maybe TRBD1 (5 bases). Per germline, CDR1 MNHEY and CDR2 SMNVEV (reference sequence). The CDR3 runs 16 residues. Trimming stripped 1 base from V and 5 bases from J, with 18 bases between. The CDR3 nucleotides are TGTGCCAGCAGTTTATTAGGCGTCAGGGTGAAGAACGAGCAGTACTTC. Translating it yields CASSLLGVRVKNEQYF.

In this sample, this clone turned up a few times. V gene TRBV5-6 combines with J gene TRBJ1-5; D might be TRBD1 (5 bases). The CDR3 is made up of 16 amino acids. Trimming left V 0 bases short and J 0 bases short, with 10 bases between. Germline V CDR1 and CDR2: SGHDT, YYEEEE. CDR3: CASSLAGFNSNQPQHF. The CDR3 DNA sequence: TGTGCCAGCAGCTTGGCAGGGTTTAATAGCAATCAGCCCCAGCATTTT.

The chain carries TRBV9 and TRBJ2-2; tentatively, D is TRBD1 (5 bases). Germline CDR1 and CDR2: SGDLS and YYNGEE. The CDR3 totals 12 residues. V was cut by 4 bases and J by 6 bases, with 7 bases left in between. CDR3 DNA: TGTGCCAGCAGCCAGGGTGCCGGGGAGCTGTTTTTT. Translated, it gives CASSQGAGELFF.

This rearrangement joins TRBV5-3 to TRBJ1-2; no clear D gene. TRBV5-3 is assigned to the ORF class and has an uncertain function. The CDR3 loop spans 15 amino acids. Trimming pared 4 bases from V and 1 base from J, leaving 14 bases between. CDR3 sequence (DNA): TGTGCCAGAAGCCCGGCCTCCGGGATTAACTATGGCTACACCTTC. Translation gives CARSPASGINYGYTF.

This chain joins TRBV7-8 and TRBJ2-1, with D uncertain. With 0 bases removed from V and 13 bases from J, the gap between germline ends came to 7 bases. Germline CDR1 and CDR2: SGHVS and FQNEAQ. This CDR3 comprises 11 residues. CDR3 amino acids: CASSLARHQFF. The CDR3 DNA reads as TGTGCCAGCAGCTTAGCTCGACACCAGTTCTTC.

The chain carries TRBV7-3 and TRBJ1-2, with a possible D match to TRBD1 (5 bases). The CDR3 spans 14 residues. V was clipped by 1 base and J by 6 bases, with 12 bases between them. Per germline, CDR1 SGHTA and CDR2 FQGTGA. CDR3: CASSLNRGTDGYTF. In DNA, the CDR3 is TGTGCCAGCAGCTTAAACCGGGGGACCGATGGCTACACCTTC.

This clone was detected a few times. The chain is built from TRBV9 and TRBJ2-3; 9 nucleotides match TRBD2. CDR3 length: 15 amino acids. Looked up from germline, CDR1 is SGDLS and CDR2 is YYNGEE. V lost 2 bases and J lost 3; bases outside the gene matches: 4. CDR3 nucleotide sequence: TGTGCCAGCAGCGTCCGGACTAGCGCTACAGATACGCAGTATTTT. Its protein is CASSVRTSATDTQYF.

CDR3 protein: CSVALSGYEQYF. The DNA for the CDR3 is TGCAGCGTTGCTCTATCTGGCTACGAGCAGTACTTC. The chain couples TRBV29-1 to TRBJ2-7; D remains ambiguous. This CDR3 is built from 12 residues. The ends were cut back, 4 bases at V and 3 bases at J, with 10 bases in the middle. The germline CDR1 and CDR2 sequences are SQVTM and ANQGSEA.

The J gene is TRBJ1-5, the V gene TRBV30, with D perhaps TRBD1 (5 bases). The CDR3 extends over 13 amino acids. The V gene's germline CDR1 is GTSNPN and CDR2 SVGIG (reference sequence). V lost 6 bases to trimming and J lost 5 bases, with 14 bases between them. The CDR3 is CACRDSEDQPQHF. The CDR3 DNA follows: TGTGCCTGCCGGGACTCAGAGGATCAGCCCCAGCATTTT.

This clone appeared a single time. The V call is TRBV9, the J call TRBJ2-7, with no clear D. This CDR3 comprises 13 residues. Germline CDR1 reads SGDLS; CDR2 reads YYNGEE. Trimming shortened V by 0 bases and J by 6 bases, and 10 bases separated the two germline ends. The CDR3 loop is CASSVDPSREQYF. The CDR3 DNA sequence: TGTGCCAGCAGCGTAGACCCATCGCGCGAGCAGTACTTC.

The chain couples TRBV4-3 to TRBJ1-2; the match to TRBD1 covers 9 bases. With 0 bases clipped from V and 8 bases from J, the junction kept 13 bases outside the gene matches. CDR1 and CDR2 (germline): LGHNA, YSLEER. The CDR3 is made up of 17 amino acids. DNA for the CDR3: TGCGCCAGCAGCCAAGATCGGGGACAGGGAATCGCGCGCGGCTACACCTTC. It encodes CASSQDRGQGIARGYTF.

This clone was counted a single time. The CDR3 region has the DNA TGCGCCAGCAGCCTGACTAGCGGGGGGGCCTGGACCGGGGAGCTGTTTTTT. Amino acid sequence: CASSLTSGGAWTGELFF. The chain is built from TRBV5-1 and TRBJ2-2; 14 bases align to TRBD2. The CDR3 covers 17 residues. Germline V gene sequence: CDR1 SGHRS, CDR2 YFSETQ. V was pared by 4 bases and J by 5 bases, with 7 bases of the junction left unmatched.

The chain links TRBV6-1 to TRBJ2-7; 11 bases are shared with TRBD1. The CDR3 totals 18 residues. V lost 6 bases and J lost 1; bases outside the gene matches: 14. Germline-derived CDR1 and CDR2 are MNHNS and SASEGT. The CDR3 loop is CASSERTGGTADSYEQYF. CDR3 bases: TGTGCCAGCAGCGAACGGACAGGGGGCACCGCGGATTCCTACGAGCAGTACTTC.

The chain couples TRBV6-1 to TRBJ1-2, with D uncertain. The CDR3 consists of 15 residues. Trimming took off 1 base at V and 4 bases at J, with 13 bases between the two ends. The V gene's germline CDR1 is MNHNS and CDR2 SASEGT. The CDR3: CASSEEGGGSYGYTF. The DNA of the CDR3 is TGTGCCAGCAGTGAAGAGGGAGGAGGGAGCTATGGCTACACCTTC.

The chain combines TRBV18 with TRBJ2-2; a weak D match, TRBD1 (6 bases). CDR1 KGHSH and CDR2 LQKENI come from the germline V gene. The CDR3 is 14 residues long. V lost 8 bases to trimming and J lost 5 bases, with 15 bases between them. The CDR3 loop reads CASQPRQATGELFF. For the CDR3, the DNA is TGTGCCAGCCAACCCCGACAGGCAACCGGGGAGCTGTTTTTT. The entire variable domain, with the rest obtained from reference TRBV18 and TRBJ2-2, is as follows: NAGVMQNPRHLVRRRGQEARLRCSPMKGHSHVYWYRQLPEEGLKFMVYLQKENIIDESGMPKERFSAEFPKEGPSILRIQQVVRGDSAAYFCASQPRQATGELFFGEGSRLTVL.

This sequence joins TRBV6-6 and TRBJ1-1, with D unresolved. The germline gives CDR1 MNHNY, CDR2 SVGAGI (reference sequence). This CDR3 region has 12 residues. V was clipped by 6 bases and J by 1 base, with 6 bases between them. CDR3 protein: CASRRENTEAFF. In DNA form, the CDR3 reads TGTGCCAGCAGGCGAGAGAACACTGAAGCTTTCTTT.

This clone has a single count. The chain joins TRBV19 to TRBJ1-3; no clear D. The CDR3 loop spans 12 amino acids. V lost 5 bases and J 0 bases, leaving 2 bases between the germline ends. CDR1 and CDR2 from the germline V gene are LNHDA and SQIVND (reference sequence). Here the CDR3 DNA reads TGTGCCAGTAGTGACTCTGGAAACACCATATATTTT. Translated: CASSDSGNTIYF.

Concerning this clone itself: Germline and junction disagree at one end, which may indicate a read error. The CDR3 sequence: CANSLVLQETQYF. CDR3 DNA sequence: TGTGCCAACAGCTTAGTTCTGCAAGAGACCCAGTACTTC. The chain links TRBV11-2 to TRBJ2-5, with no clear D. Germline CDR1 reads SGHAT; CDR2 reads FQNNGV. This CDR3 has 13 amino acids. The variable domain in full, with the rest retrieved from reference TRBV11-2 and TRBJ2-5, is EAGVAQSPRYKIIEKRQSVAFWCNPISGHATLYWYQQILGQGPKLLIQFQNNGVVDDSQLPKDRFSAERLKGVDSTLKIQPAKLEDSAVYLCANSLVLQETQYFGPGTRLLVL.

This chain connects TRBV19 to TRBJ1-2; TRBD1 matches at 11 bases. Germline loops: CDR1 LNHDA, CDR2 SQIVND (reference sequence). The J segment lost 3 bases and the V segment lost 6 bases, leaving 6 bases of the junction unmatched. The CDR3 is 15 residues long. CDR3 sequence (DNA): TGTGCCAGTAGGGACAGGGGGCGTTTTGACTATGGCTACACCTTC. Its protein is CASRDRGRFDYGYTF.

This rearrangement joins TRBV7-2 to TRBJ2-5, with 9 bases identical to TRBD1. With the DNA end fitting TRBJ2-7 better, the J assignment may be wrong. The CDR3 has 14 residues. Germline V CDR1 and CDR2: SGHTA, FQGNSA. The CDR3 DNA is TGTGCCAGCAGCTTAGGGACAGGGGTTGGCGAGCAGTACTTC. Encoded protein: CASSLGTGVGEQYF.

The V call is TRBV25-1, the J call TRBJ2-1; 7 nucleotides line up with TRBD2. The CDR3 has 13 amino acids. Germline V lookup: CDR1 MGHDK, CDR2 SYGVNS. With V trimmed by 3 bases and J by 12 bases, 8 bases remained unmatched. For the CDR3, the DNA is TGTGCCAGCAGTGAGGTACGAGAGCGGGGGCAGTTCTTC. This translates into CASSEVRERGQFF.

The CDR3 reads CASKLSGSSTDTQYF. The CDR3 DNA follows: TGTGCCAGCAAGCTCTCGGGCTCAAGCACAGATACGCAGTATTTT. The chain links TRBV9 to TRBJ2-3; no definite D call. The germline CDR1 and CDR2 sequences are SGDLS and YYNGEE. V was trimmed by 6 bases and J by 0 bases, leaving 14 bases between them. The CDR3 has 15 amino acids.

The V and J genes are TRBV5-1 and TRBJ2-5; D may correspond to TRBD1 or TRBD2 (5 bases each). The J call may not be correct, given that the DNA end is closer to TRBJ2-7. The length of the CDR3 is 15 residues. From germline, CDR1 is SGHRS and CDR2 YFSETQ. This chain's CDR3 is CASRLWGTTSYEQYF. In nucleotides, the CDR3 is TGCGCCAGCAGGTTGTGGGGGACCACTTCCTACGAGCAGTACTTC.

The V gene is TRBV11-3, the J gene TRBJ2-3; TRBD2 agrees at 8 bases. This CDR3 has 15 residues. V was clipped by 2 bases and J by 1 base; unmatched bases: 2. CDR1 is SGHNT and CDR2 is YENEEA in the germline V gene. The CDR3 DNA reads TGTGCCAGCAGCTTAAGAGCGGGGGGCACAGATACGCAGTATTTT. Amino acid sequence: CASSLRAGGTDTQYF. The whole variable domain, remainder taken from reference TRBV11-3 and TRBJ2-3, is EAGVVQSPRYKIIEKKQPVAFWCNPISGHNTLYWYLQNLGQGPELLIRYENEEAVDDSQLPKDRFSAERLKGVDSTLKIQPAELGDSAVYLCASSLRAGGTDTQYFGPGTRLTVL.

V is TRBV7-2 and J is TRBJ2-2; 9 positions agree with TRBD1. V lost 5 bases to trimming and J lost 8 bases; unmatched junction nucleotides: 6. Germline assignment: CDR1 SGHTA and CDR2 FQGNSA. The CDR3 spans 14 residues. CDR3 amino acids: CASSMHRGQGELFF. The CDR3 DNA reads TGTGCCAGCAGCATGCACAGGGGGCAAGGGGAGCTGTTTTTT.

This chain connects TRBV19 to TRBJ1-4; D not certain. This CDR3 has 18 residues. The germline gives CDR1 LNHDA, CDR2 SQIVND (reference sequence). Trimming stripped 7 bases from V and 4 bases from J, with 25 bases between. CDR3 DNA: TGTGCCAGTAACACCAGACGAACCCAGGACGGTTATAATGAAAAACTGTTTTTT. Translated, it gives CASNTRRTQDGYNEKLFF. Variable domain in full (rest from reference TRBV19 and TRBJ1-4): DGGITQSPKYLFRKEGQNVTLSCEQNLNHDAMYWYRQDPGQGLRLIYYSQIVNDFQKGDIAEGYSVSREKKESFPLTVTSAQKNPTAFYLCASNTRRTQDGYNEKLFFGSGTQLSVL.

The chain joins TRBV2 to TRBJ2-5; D remains ambiguous. The germline V gene has CDR1 SNHLY and CDR2 FYNNEI. This CDR3 has 12 amino acids. V lost 4 bases to trimming and J lost 0 bases, with 3 bases between them. CDR3 region: CASSVYQETQYF. Written as DNA, the CDR3 is TGTGCCAGCAGTGTGTACCAAGAGACCCAGTACTTC.

V gene TRBV5-6 combines with J gene TRBJ2-1; 10 nucleotides match TRBD1. The germline V gene encodes CDR1 SGHDT and CDR2 YYEEEE. V trimming: 0 bases; J trimming: 9 bases; junction bases outside the gene matches: 9. CDR3 size: 16 residues. The CDR3 DNA reads as TGTGCCAGCAGCTTGGGACAGGGGGCGAAAGGGAGTGAGCAGTTCTTC. It encodes CASSLGQGAKGSEQFF.

This chain joins TRBV6-5 and TRBJ2-7; no reliable D call. This CDR3 comprises 14 residues. The V gene's germline CDR1 is MNHEY and CDR2 SVGAGI. The V gene lost 0 bases and the J gene lost 1 base, with 7 bases spanning the gap. The CDR3 DNA reads TGTGCCAGCAGTTACTCCGGGCCTTCCTACGAGCAGTACTTC. Translation: CASSYSGPSYEQYF.

The rearrangement joins TRBV7-3 to TRBJ2-1; 7 bases agree with TRBD2. The CDR3 has 14 residues. Germline V CDR1 and CDR2: SGHTA, FQGTGA. V dropped 5 bases and J dropped 6; count of bases not matched to a gene: 7. This chain's CDR3 is CASSPTAGSNEQFF. DNA of the CDR3: TGTGCCAGCAGCCCCACAGCGGGGAGCAATGAGCAGTTCTTC. Combining the CDR3 with reference TRBV7-3 and TRBJ2-1 gives the whole variable domain GAGVSQTPSNKVTEKGKYVELRCDPISGHTALYWYRQSLGQGPEFLIYFQGTGAADDSGLPNDRFFAVRPEGSVSTLKIQRTERGDSAVYLCASSPTAGSNEQFFGPGTRLTVL.